The text below deals with one T cell receptor beta chain. Its antigen is unknown. This sample is drawn from a study of cytomegalovirus exposure and HLA in healthy donors (dated by TCRdb to between 2016 and 2019). For context, the study as a whole: According to an earlier analysis of 587 of the donors, about 190 million T cells yielded 100 million or so unique TCR beta sequences and around 300 Gb of sequence data. Genome-wide SNP genotypes for about three fifths of the roughly 700 donors were used in a later genetic analysis, which treated that subset as a discovery cohort. Among the roughly 400 genotyped donors, around 79% belonged to the genetic ancestry cluster associated with self-reported Caucasian donors. About five DR-DQ haplotypes were treated as single units for association and clustering because of strong linkage in the cohort. Alongside the repertoire data, information on donor age, sex, ethnicity and CMV serostatus was compiled. Typing coverage varied by locus: about 629-630 donors for A, B, C, DRB1 and DQB1; under 550 for DQA1; 606 for DPA1; approximately 470 for DPB1. Around 320 gigabases of sequencing data and around 87 million unique TCR sequences were included in an early release covering about 700 HLA-typed donors. Class I and class II HLA loci were covered by the typing at four-digit resolution. In a later analysis, previously published TCR beta repertoires from 666 donors were re-analyzed and high-resolution HLA genotyping was added so that TCR occurrence patterns could be studied. In addition to the first cohort of several hundred subjects, a separate validation cohort of 130 or so different subjects was used. Rather than drawing on any new phenotypic data, the later analysis identified candidate immune exposures from TCR beta sequences and the way those sequences occurred across donors. Across 398 genotyped donors of the cohort, an average of roughly 230,000 unique TCR beta nucleotide sequences per donor were sequenced, and around 20% of those sequences were non-productive. All discovery cohort repertoires had been generated on a single sequencing platform. The study aimed to test whether cataloging public T cell receptors could reveal signatures of past pathogen exposure. High-throughput TCR immunosequencing, statistical association of individual TCRs with disease status, and machine learning were combined to predict cytomegalovirus infection status. An earlier analysis of 587 of the donors used high-throughput TCR beta sequencing to judge whether each TCR beta V gene segment behaved as functional or pseudogenic. The study profiled the T cell repertoires of hundreds of subjects by immunosequencing and related them to cytomegalovirus serostatus. The research as a whole found: The authors suggested that the approach could potentially be extended to other disease states and immunological phenotypes. A group of highly shared sequence variants was considered likely to be a technical artifact of the sequencing pipeline. In a later analysis, most CMV-associated TCR beta chains were found to appear HLA-restricted, with HLA associations seemingly driven largely by CMV exposure. Roughly uniform sequencing depth across donors was assumed in presence/absence analyses, although this assumption may not hold. Specific HLA alleles were associated with 18,000 or so TCR beta sequences at a false discovery rate of 0.05 in a later analysis. A later analysis found that TCR association rates varied across HLA loci, with DRB1 alleles showing the most associated TCRs and HLA-C alleles the fewest. Because counts were too low, 15 or so rarely observed V segments, including chromosome 9 orphons, were excluded from the earlier analysis of several hundred of the donors. Across donors, most TCR sequences were observed very rarely, whereas some public TCRs were present in many individuals. When HLA alleles, especially DR and DQ, strongly co-occurred, TCR associations were difficult to assign to individual alleles. A further reported finding was that TCR beta sequences accurately predicted the HLA-A and HLA-B alleles for most subjects in the first cohort. Some IMGT-functional V segments, including TRBV6-2 and TRBV6-3, could not be told apart with the 87-base-pair reads, so those segments were excluded. Several of the top co-occurrence clusters appeared to be linked to parvovirus B19, influenza, CMV and Epstein-Barr virus, according to a later analysis. A later genetic analysis reported fewer N-insertions in productive TCRs among donors in an Asian-associated ancestry cluster than the roughly 620-donor mean. HLA typing was unavailable for some donors at each locus, so association tests used only the typed subset. Three of the identified cytomegalovirus-associated TCR beta chains were confirmed in vitro to be specific for cytomegalovirus antigens. Linkage disequilibrium might explain the correlated functional status among segregating V segments, but an unknown experimental factor could not be ruled out. Immune exposure information for the cohort was limited to CMV serostatus. The classifier was reported to diagnose cytomegalovirus status with high specificity and sensitivity in both the original cohort and the validation cohort. In an earlier analysis of approximately 600 of the donors, most TCR beta V segments were observed in productive rearrangements about 87% or about 30% of the time, broadly matching IMGT annotations. Compared with equally common non-associated chains, HLA-associated TCR beta chains in a later analysis were more clonally expanded and had lower generation probabilities. The study listed 170 or so TCR beta chains as associated with cytomegalovirus. An association between a missense DCLRE1C variant and V-gene and J-gene trimming of TCR beta chains was found in a later genetic analysis and replicated in an independent cohort. In this cohort, only TCR beta chains were sequenced, and detectable features were limited by the absence of alpha or paired-chain data.

In total, approximately 700 healthy bone marrow donors made up the cohort. At the time of sampling, all cohort members were nominally healthy, though unrecorded immune exposures were likely present. The donor tested CMV seronegative and was one of the 352 seronegative cohort members. A peripheral blood sample was collected from each donor, and TCR beta sequencing was performed on peripheral blood mononuclear cells. The Qiagen DNeasy Blood Extraction Kit was used to extract genomic DNA from the blood cell samples. Libraries were constructed by the immunoSEQ multiplex PCR assay. For the multiplex PCR, a mixture combining 60 forward primers for TCR Vbeta segments and 13 reverse primers for TCR Jbeta segments was used. The CDR3 region of rearranged TCR beta genes was amplified from genomic DNA by a multiplex PCR assay. Amplified TCR beta libraries were sequenced as 87-base-pair reads on the Illumina HiSeq System. In the paper's pipeline: Across the roughly 670 repertoires, a later analysis counted 75 million to 90 million unique TCR beta chains, approximately 12 million of which were shared by at least two donors. Raw reads were error-corrected and collapsed into unique sequences by a nearest-neighbor algorithm in which closely related sequences were merged to remove PCR and sequencing errors. CDR3 sequences were aligned to IMGT reference sequences to assign V, D and J gene segments. For a sequence to be retained, at least a six-nucleotide match to both a V gene segment and a J gene segment was required. A rearrangement counted as productive if the CDR3 had no stop codons and remained in frame with V and J, and every other rearrangement counted as non-productive. CDR3 was defined by IMGT convention, running from the second conserved V-encoded cysteine to the conserved J-encoded phenylalanine. In an earlier analysis of approximately 590 of the donors, sequences lacking an unambiguous match to a single V gene segment were excluded. In an earlier analysis of more than 500 of the donors, a V segment was called functional when productive rearrangements were above 56.7%, and segregating when the standard deviation between donors exceeded 5%. A statistical classification framework was built for diagnosing cytomegalovirus status from the catalog of TCR beta chain sequences. A later analysis assigned V and J genes by comparing TCR nucleotide sequences with IMGT/GENE-DB human TR gene sequences. Using the TCRdist pipeline, a later analysis assigned CDR3 sequences along with most-parsimonious VDJ recombination scenarios. In a later analysis, each TCR beta chain was defined by its CDR3 amino acid sequence together with its V-gene family, and reads lacking a unique V-gene family were excluded. In a later analysis, 450 to 600 highly shared, low-generation-probability nucleotide sequences were removed to address suspected cross-contamination and a sequencing artifact. A later analysis calculated a clonal expansion index for each public chain from normalized within-repertoire ranks of inferred template counts. Generation probabilities in a later analysis came from a VDJ recombination model fitted to out-of-frame rearrangements, and those results were checked against IGoR. In a later analysis, TCR-TCR, TCR-HLA and TCR-CMV co-occurrence was scored with hypergeometric tests, and a repertoire-size bias correction was applied to TCR pairs. To estimate false discovery rates, a later analysis permuted the HLA or CMV assignments 20 times. A later analysis grouped co-occurring TCRs with DBSCAN, adding TCRdist sequence similarity when clustering within HLA-allele-positive subsets. Repertoires with fewer than 30,000 or more than 120,000 public chains, plus five repertoires with anomalous nucleotide sharing, were excluded from co-occurrence clustering. Entries here come from immuneACCESS through TCRdb and include only in-frame sequences with V and J called. Some clones fail to appear in such tables; in the studies checked, an unresolved V gene covers under half of the shortfall, and the cause of the remainder is unknown. The DNA gave D and trimming, while V, J and clone size come from that table. The sample's own table lists about 140,000 clones. 2% to 3% of the sample is taken by the ten largest.

The CDR3 contains 14 residues, cysteine and phenylalanine counted. Just CDR3 DNA is preserved here, 42 bases in frame from base 1. From V the trimming removes 5 bases and from J it removes 7 bases, while the gene matches leave 9 bases of the junction unaccounted for. CDR1 SGHTA and CDR2 FQGNSA are derived from the germline V gene. The rearrangement joined TRBV7-2 to TRBJ1-1, and 8 junctional nucleotides match TRBD1. Input material: PBMCs. This receptor was identified in a middle-aged man in good health and CMV-seronegative. The CDR3 is CASSPRGDRGEAFF. The sequenced DNA is TGTGCCAGCAGCCCCCGAGGAGACAGGGGTGAAGCTTTCTTT.